This T cell receptor (beta chain) was identified in a study of T cell changes during pregnancy in multiple sclerosis. Sequencing was performed with immunoSEQ multiplex PCR; in TCRdb, only in-frame clones are kept and a portion is missing. The sample consists of approximately 79,000 clones, about 93% of them appearing once. Deletions cut 4 bases from V and 6 bases from J, with 19 bases between. The CDR3 extends over 15 amino acids. The germline gives CDR1 SGDLS, CDR2 YYNGEE. The TCR sequence derives from a female donor in good health, enrolled as a control in a pregnancy study. The genes are TRBV9 and TRBJ2-5; a possible D gene is TRBD1 (6 bases). This specimen consisted of peripheral blood, obtained in the second trimester of pregnancy. This CDR3 is CASSPGQFFVKTQYF. CDR3 nucleotides: TGTGCCAGCAGCCCTGGACAGTTTTTCGTCAAGACCCAGTACTTC.